Reported below is one T cell receptor (beta chain). Its antigen remains unidentified. Some clones are missing from TCRdb's copy, which holds only in-frame ones; the method was immunoSEQ multiplex PCR. The sample carries 130,000 or so clones, around 83% recorded once. This entry is derived from a study of T cell responses to AZD1222 COVID-19 vaccine. Overall study: Second-dose groups at about 4 or about 12 weeks were pooled.

V shed 4 bases and J 6 bases; nucleotides not matched to a gene: 9. Per the germline V gene, CDR1 is GTSNPN and CDR2 is SVGIG (reference sequence). This CDR3 region has 15 residues. Study-level findings and limits: Spike-specific TCR breadth and depth grew following two AZD1222 doses.

The chain employs TRBV30 and TRBJ1-1, with 12 bases identical to TRBD1. This clonotype originated in an adult in good health. The sample in question was peripheral blood, obtained on day 0 of AZD1222 vaccination. CDR3 DNA sequence: TGTGCCTGGAACCCGGGACAGGGGGCGAGTGCTGAAGCTTTCTTT. Translated: CAWNPGQGASAEAFF.